A selection of T cell receptor beta chains follows, all from one sample in a study of cytomegalovirus exposure and HLA in healthy donors. Assay: immunoSEQ multiplex PCR; the TCRdb copy retains only in-frame clones and omits some. The sample lists some 130,000 clones, roughly 87% occurring once. The material sequenced was PBMCs. The receptors originated from a woman under 30 in good health and CMV-seronegative. Both conserved end residues are part of each CDR3. The D gene is left open where the match is weak. For some rows the clone size is stated as once, few or many, or as a class when expanded; others skip it.

d_call	v_call	j_call	cdr3_length	clone_size	cdr3_aa	cdr3_nt
TRBD2	TRBV7-9	TRBJ2-1	18	NA	CASSSPRLAGAQIYEQFF	TGTGCCAGCAGCTCCCCTCGACTAGCGGGGGCCCAAATATATGAGCAGTTCTTC
TRBD2	TRBV6-5	TRBJ2-7	13	NA	CASTPTGEGEQYF	TGTGCCAGCACCCCGACTGGGGAGGGCGAGCAGTACTTC
NA	TRBV9	TRBJ2-1	16	NA	CASSAREPLAYNEQFF	TGTGCCAGCAGCGCCCGTGAGCCCTTGGCCTACAATGAGCAGTTCTTC
NA	TRBV5-1	TRBJ2-1	14	NA	CASSLVGSSGEQFF	TGCGCCAGCAGCTTGGTAGGTAGCTCCGGTGAGCAGTTCTTC
NA	TRBV11-2	TRBJ2-5	13	NA	CASSNRRGETQYF	TGTGCCAGCAGTAACAGGAGAGGAGAGACCCAGTACTTC
TRBD1	TRBV6-5	TRBJ1-1	15	NA	CATSLSWQGVTEAFF	TGTGCCACTTCCCTATCGTGGCAGGGGGTCACTGAAGCTTTCTTT
NA	TRBV28	TRBJ2-1	13	NA	CASSLTAYNEQFF	TGTGCCAGCAGTTTAACAGCCTACAATGAGCAGTTCTTC
NA	TRBV5-1	TRBJ1-6	14	NA	CASSLGTSAQHLHF	TGCGCCAGCAGTTTAGGGACATCCGCTCAGCACCTCCACTTT
NA	TRBV4-1	TRBJ1-1	13	NA	CASSQFRGNEAFF	TGCGCCAGCAGCCAATTTCGGGGAAATGAAGCTTTCTTT
NA	TRBV19	TRBJ2-7	14	NA	CASSKDGQSYEQYF	TGTGCCAGTAGTAAAGACGGACAATCCTACGAGCAGTACTTC
NA	TRBV7-9	TRBJ1-1	15	NA	CASSLQGQMNTEAFF	TGTGCCAGCAGCTTACAGGGACAAATGAACACTGAAGCTTTCTTT
NA	TRBV13	TRBJ1-6	13	NA	CASSFRTAQPLHF	TGTGCCAGCAGCTTCCGGACAGCACAACCCCTCCACTTT
NA	TRBV6-1	TRBJ1-2	14	NA	CASSPAGGNYGYTF	TGTGCCAGCAGCCCCGCGGGGGGAAACTATGGCTACACCTTC
TRBD1	TRBV7-3	TRBJ1-1	15	NA	CASSWTGGAYTEAFF	TGTGCCAGCAGCTGGACAGGGGGCGCTTACACTGAAGCTTTCTTT
NA	TRBV5-6	TRBJ1-1	14	NA	CASSLGHAGPEAFF	TGTGCCAGCAGCTTGGGACACGCGGGCCCTGAAGCTTTCTTT
NA	TRBV7-3	TRBJ1-6	12	NA	CASSSGNSPLHF	TGTGCCAGCAGTTCGGGGAATTCACCCCTCCACTTT
TRBD1	TRBV5-6	TRBJ1-2	12	NA	CASSYQGAGYTF	TGTGCCAGCAGCTACCAGGGGGCTGGCTACACCTTC
NA	TRBV13	TRBJ2-3	15	NA	CASSLDRTSTDTQYF	TGTGCCAGCAGCTTAGACAGGACGAGCACAGATACGCAGTATTTT
TRBD2	TRBV4-2	TRBJ2-3	22	once	CASSQLLAGGPVLVVTSPPQYF	TGTGCCAGCAGCCAGCTACTAGCGGGGGGGCCGGTTCTCGTAGTAACCTCCCCCCCGCAGTATTTT
NA	TRBV6-6	TRBJ2-2	11	NA	CASSYPGELFF	TGTGCCAGCAGTTACCCTGGGGAGCTGTTTTTT
TRBD2	TRBV6-1	TRBJ2-5	15	NA	CASDGGGSGEETQYF	TGTGCCAGCGACGGCGGGGGGAGTGGTGAAGAGACCCAGTACTTC
NA	TRBV2	TRBJ1-6	14	NA	CASRDPDSHSPLHF	TGTGCCAGCAGGGACCCGGACAGCCATTCACCCCTCCACTTT
NA	TRBV5-1	TRBJ2-3	15	NA	CASSPSRTAIDTQYF	TGCGCCAGCAGCCCTAGCCGGACAGCAATCGATACGCAGTATTTT
NA	TRBV9	TRBJ2-7	15	NA	CASSSSSGQTYEQYF	TGTGCCAGCAGCTCGTCGTCCGGACAAACCTACGAGCAGTACTTC
NA	TRBV7-9	TRBJ2-1	13	NA	CASSFGQGNEQFF	TGTGCCAGCAGCTTCGGGCAGGGGAATGAGCAGTTCTTC
TRBD1	TRBV9	TRBJ2-7	14	NA	CASSATGQFYEQYF	TGTGCCAGCAGCGCCACGGGACAGTTCTACGAGCAGTACTTC
NA	TRBV7-3	TRBJ1-2	15	NA	CASSPQGSGFAGYTF	TGTGCCAGCAGCCCTCAGGGATCCGGTTTTGCGGGCTACACCTTC
TRBD1	TRBV9	TRBJ2-7	15	NA	CASSREPTGAYEQYF	TGTGCCAGCAGCCGCGAGCCGACAGGGGCCTACGAGCAGTACTTC
NA	TRBV5-1	TRBJ2-3	15	NA	CASSIAGTITDTQYF	TGCGCCAGCAGCATCGCCGGGACAATCACAGATACGCAGTATTTT
TRBD1	TRBV25-1	TRBJ2-7	13	NA	CASGRQGVWEQYF	TGTGCCAGCGGGCGACAGGGGGTGTGGGAGCAGTACTTC
NA	TRBV19	TRBJ1-5	13	NA	CASSTAVGQPQHF	TGTGCCAGTAGTACCGCGGTGGGTCAGCCCCAGCATTTT
NA	TRBV19	TRBJ1-2	15	NA	CASTLRFGGALGYTF	TGTGCCAGTACCCTACGTTTCGGGGGTGCGTTAGGCTACACCTTC
NA	TRBV7-9	TRBJ2-2	13	NA	CASSFYSTGELFF	TGTGCCAGCAGCTTCTACTCCACCGGGGAGCTGTTTTTT
TRBD1	TRBV19	TRBJ2-2	16	few	CATTGQEGLNTGELFF	TGTGCCACCACAGGACAGGAAGGATTGAACACCGGGGAGCTGTTTTTT
NA	TRBV19	TRBJ1-2	15	NA	CASSHIFGGIYGYTF	TGTGCCAGTAGTCACATATTCGGCGGGATTTATGGCTACACCTTC
NA	TRBV18	TRBJ1-2	14	NA	CASSPARDGYGYTF	TGTGCCAGCTCACCAGCGAGGGATGGCTATGGCTACACCTTC
TRBD2	TRBV6-5	TRBJ2-7	14	NA	CASSSSGGRYEQYF	TGTGCCAGCAGTTCTAGCGGGGGGAGGTACGAGCAGTACTTC
NA	TRBV7-9	TRBJ1-1	15	NA	CASSPRTVMNTEAFF	TGTGCCAGCAGCCCAAGGACAGTCATGAACACTGAAGCTTTCTTT
TRBD1	TRBV7-6	TRBJ1-2	15	NA	CASSLDYEGAGGYTF	TGTGCCAGCAGCTTAGACTATGAGGGGGCCGGGGGCTACACCTTC
NA	TRBV9	TRBJ1-3	14	NA	CASSVASLTNTIYF	TGTGCCAGCAGCGTAGCGTCACTTACAAACACCATATATTTT
TRBD1	TRBV11-2	TRBJ1-1	15	NA	CASSGRQGGITEAFF	TGTGCCAGCAGCGGCAGACAGGGCGGGATCACTGAAGCTTTCTTT
NA	TRBV7-6	TRBJ1-2	14	few	CASSPQGINYGYTF	TGTGCCAGCAGCCCACAGGGAATTAACTATGGCTACACCTTC
TRBD1	TRBV29-1	TRBJ2-3	15	NA	CSAHQLTGATDTQYF	TGCAGCGCCCACCAGCTGACAGGGGCCACAGATACGCAGTATTTT
TRBD1	TRBV5-6	TRBJ1-4	14	NA	CASSFGQGGEKLFF	TGTGCCAGCAGCTTCGGACAGGGAGGTGAAAAACTGTTTTTT
TRBD1	TRBV7-9	TRBJ2-1	14	NA	CASTYRGNYNEQFF	TGTGCCAGCACCTACAGGGGGAACTACAATGAGCAGTTCTTC